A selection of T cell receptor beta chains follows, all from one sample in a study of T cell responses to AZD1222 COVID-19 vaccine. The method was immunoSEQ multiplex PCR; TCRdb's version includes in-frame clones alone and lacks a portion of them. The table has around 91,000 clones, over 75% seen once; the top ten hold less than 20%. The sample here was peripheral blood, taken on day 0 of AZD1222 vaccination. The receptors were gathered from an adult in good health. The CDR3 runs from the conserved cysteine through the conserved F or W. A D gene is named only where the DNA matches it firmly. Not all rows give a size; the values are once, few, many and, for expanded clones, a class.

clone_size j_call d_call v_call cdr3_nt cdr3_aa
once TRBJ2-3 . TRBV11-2 TGTGCCAGCAGCTTACTAGGGCCCACAGATACGCAGTATTTT CASSLLGPTDTQYF
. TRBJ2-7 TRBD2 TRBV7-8 TGTGCCAGCAGCTGGGTTTATGGGCGGGGGACTTCCTACGAGCAGTACTTC CASSWVYGRGTSYEQYF
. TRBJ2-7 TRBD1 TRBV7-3 TGTGCCAGCAGCTCGGGACAGGGAGCGAGGCAGTACTTC CASSSGQGARQYF
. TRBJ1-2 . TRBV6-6 TGTGCCAGCACCCGAAGAGGGTATGGTGGCTACACCTTC CASTRRGYGGYTF
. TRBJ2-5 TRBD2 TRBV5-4 TGTGCCAGCAGCTTGGGACTAGCGGGGGTGGAGACCCAGTACTTC CASSLGLAGVETQYF
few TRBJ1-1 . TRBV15 TGTGCCACCAGCAGAGACCCCTCACGGGGAGCTTTCTTT CATSRDPSRGAFF
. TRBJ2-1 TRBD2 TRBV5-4 TGTGCCAGCAGCCCGGGACTATACTCCTACAATGAGCAGTTCTTC CASSPGLYSYNEQFF
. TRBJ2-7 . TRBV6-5 TGTGCCAGCCGAAAAATGACGGTCTACGAGCAGTACTTC CASRKMTVYEQYF
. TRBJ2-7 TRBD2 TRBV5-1 TGCGCCAGCAGCTCCTTCGGACTAGCGGGGGGATACGAGCAGTACTTC CASSSFGLAGGYEQYF
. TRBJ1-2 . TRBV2 TGTGCCAGCAGTGAAGGGCAGGGGCATGGCTACACCTTC CASSEGQGHGYTF
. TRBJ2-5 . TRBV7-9 TGTGCCAGCAGCGACGGCCGGGCTACCCAAGAGACCCAGTACTTC CASSDGRATQETQYF
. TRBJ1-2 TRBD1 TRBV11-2 TGTGCCTCAGGGGGCGCAGGTATGGGCTACACCTTC CASGGAGMGYTF
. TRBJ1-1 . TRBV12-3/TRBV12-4 TGTGCCAGCAGAGGTGGTCCAGCGGGAGCTTTCTTT CASRGGPAGAFF
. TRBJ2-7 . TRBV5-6 TGTGCCAGCAGCTTACCTCTGGGAGGCAGCTCCTACGAGCAGTACTTC CASSLPLGGSSYEQYF
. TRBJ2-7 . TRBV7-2 TGTGCCAGCCAAGGGCAGGGAGCCTCCTACGAGCAGTACTTC CASQGQGASYEQYF
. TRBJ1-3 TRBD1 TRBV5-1 TGCGCCAGCAGCTTGGGGGCAGGGGGTACTGGAAACACCATATATTTT CASSLGAGGTGNTIYF
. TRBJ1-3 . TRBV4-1 TGCGCCAGCAGCCAAAGCGGTACAGGCGGAAACACCATATATTTT CASSQSGTGGNTIYF
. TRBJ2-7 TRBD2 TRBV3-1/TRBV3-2 TGTGCCAGCAGCCATCGGGGACTAGCGGGAGTCGAGCAGTACTTC CASSHRGLAGVEQYF
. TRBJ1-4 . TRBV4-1 TGCGCCAGCAGCCAAGTGGGGACCAGGGCAGGGGAGGATGAAAAACTGTTTTTT CASSQVGTRAGEDEKLFF
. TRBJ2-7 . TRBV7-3 TGTGCCAGCAGCCCCTGGACGGTGGAGCAGTACTTC CASSPWTVEQYF
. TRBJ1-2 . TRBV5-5 TGTGCCAGCAGCTTGGGGTCGCTGAGATATGGCTACACCTTC CASSLGSLRYGYTF
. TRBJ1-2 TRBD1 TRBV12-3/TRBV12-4 TGTGCCAGCAGCCGCGACAGGGGCCATGGCTACACCTTC CASSRDRGHGYTF
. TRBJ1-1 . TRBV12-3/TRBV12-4 TGTGCCAGCAGTTTAATTGGGCAGGGTGCTTTCTTT CASSLIGQGAFF
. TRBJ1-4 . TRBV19 TGTGCCAGTACCCCTCCCTGGGGAGATGAAAAACTGTTTTTT CASTPPWGDEKLFF
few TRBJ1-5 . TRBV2 TGTGCCAGCAGTCCCACCGGGTGGAGCAATCAGCCCCAGCATTTT CASSPTGWSNQPQHF
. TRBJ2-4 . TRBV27 TGTGCCAGCAGTTTATCCTTCAGGGAGGTAAAAAACATTCAGTACTTC CASSLSFREVKNIQYF
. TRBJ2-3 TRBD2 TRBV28 TGTGCCAGCAGTTTTAGCGCCCGTGGACTAGCGGAGTTTAGCACAGATACGCAGTATTTT CASSFSARGLAEFSTDTQYF
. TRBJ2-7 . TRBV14 TGTGCCAGCAGCCTCGGCTACGAGCAGTACTTC CASSLGYEQYF
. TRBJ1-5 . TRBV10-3 TGTGCCATCAGTGAGTCGAGGACGGTTGGGCCCCAGCATTTT CAISESRTVGPQHF
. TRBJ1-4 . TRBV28 TGTGCCAGCAGTCCCCGCCAGGGGTTTAGGGAAAAACTGTTTTTT CASSPRQGFREKLFF
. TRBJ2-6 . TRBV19 TGTGCCAGTAGTATAGTGCTGGGGGAGGCTGGGGCCAACGTCCTGACTTTC CASSIVLGEAGANVLTF